One sample yielded the 4 T cell receptor beta chains listed below, sequenced in a study of T cell changes during pregnancy in multiple sclerosis. Here immunoSEQ multiplex PCR was the method, and the copy in TCRdb shows in-frame clones only, minus some. The sample consists of more than 80,000 clones, nearly 95% of them appearing once. This material consisted of peripheral blood, taken in the second trimester of pregnancy. All receptors come from a female donor with multiple sclerosis, enrolled in a pregnancy study.

The chain combines TRBV7-9 with TRBJ1-4; TRBD1 is a possible D gene (6 bases). Germline V gene sequence: CDR1 SEHNR, CDR2 FQNEAQ (reference sequence). The V end was cut by 2 bases, the J end by 8 bases, with 12 bases between. This CDR3 comprises 14 residues. CDR3 residues: CASSLTQGGEKLFF. The CDR3 DNA reads as TGTGCCAGCAGCTTAACACAGGGTGGGGAAAAACTGTTTTTT. The entire variable domain, with the rest obtained from reference TRBV7-9 and TRBJ1-4, is as follows: DTGVSQNPRHKITKRGQNVTFRCDPISEHNRLYWYRQTLGQGPEFLTYFQNEAQLEKSRLLSDRFSAERPKGSFSTLEIQRTEQGDSAMYLCASSLTQGGEKLFFGSGTQLSVL.

The rearrangement uses TRBV18 and TRBJ2-7; 10 bases map to TRBD2. The CDR3 has 14 residues. CDR1 is KGHSH and CDR2 is LQKENI in the germline V gene. The trim removed 4 bases at V and 2 bases at J, leaving 2 bases unmatched. CDR3 in amino acids: CASSLAGGTYEQYF. The CDR3 DNA sequence: TGTGCCAGCTCACTAGCGGGAGGTACCTACGAGCAGTACTTC.

In DNA, the CDR3 is TGTGCCAGCAGTCAGGCGGACACCCTTCAAGAGACCCAGTACTTC. This encodes CASSQADTLQETQYF. V gene TRBV27 combines with J gene TRBJ2-5, with TRBD1 as a possible D gene (5 bases). CDR1 MNHEY and CDR2 SMNVEV come from the germline V gene (reference sequence). The CDR3 totals 15 residues. V gave up 5 bases and J gave up 2 bases, with 15 bases separating them.

J is TRBJ2-1 and V is TRBV5-4, with D tentatively TRBD2 (6 bases). Germline lookup yields CDR1 SGHNT and CDR2 YYREEE (reference sequence). This CDR3 has 15 amino acids. V lost 5 bases and J 3 bases, leaving 15 bases between the germline ends. The CDR3, as DNA: TGTGCCAGCAGTCCCCCCTTTAGCGGCTACAATGAGCAGTTCTTC. Amino acids: CASSPPFSGYNEQFF.